These 27 T cell receptor beta chains share one sample of origin, sequenced in a study of T cells in Graves' hyperthyroidism and ophthalmopathy. TCR beta CDR3 sequences were amplified from RNA transcripts. HTBI primers were the set used in a first-round RT-PCR of the TCR CDR3. TCRdb re-analysed the multiplex PCR reads in MiXCR, keeping a single row per CDR3 protein. The sample contains about 640,000 distinct CDR3 sequences, about a fifth of which appear only once. The sequenced material came from blood. The receptor source for this set is a man aged 25 to 45 with Graves' ophthalmopathy.

This clonotype was seen ten or more times. The chain combines TRBV11-3 with TRBJ1-1; D may be TRBD1 (5 bases). CDR3 length: 12 amino acids. Trimming cost V 5 bases and J 7 bases, with 11 bases left between them. Germline lookup yields CDR1 SGHNT and CDR2 YENEEA. CDR3 residues: CASSQGEGEAFF. The CDR3 DNA reads as TGTGCCAGCAGCCAAGGGGAGGGTGAAGCTTTCTTT. Drawing the rest from reference TRBV11-3 and TRBJ1-1, the complete variable domain is EAGVVQSPRYKIIEKKQPVAFWCNPISGHNTLYWYLQNLGQGPELLIRYENEEAVDDSQLPKDRFSAERLKGVDSTLKIQPAELGDSAVYLCASSQGEGEAFFGQGTRLTVV.

The chain has TRBV6-5 and TRBJ2-7; perhaps TRBD1 as D (5 bases). This CDR3 comprises 15 residues. The V end lost 0 bases, the J end lost 0 bases, and 9 bases lay between the germline ends. Germline V gene data show CDR1 as MNHEY and CDR2 as SVGAGI. CDR3 nucleotide sequence: TGTGCCAGCAGTTACTCGGGGCTAACCTCCTACGAGCAGTACTTC. The encoded protein is CASSYSGLTSYEQYF.

The chain links TRBV20-1 to TRBJ2-3; unclear D gene. The length of the CDR3 is 15 residues. Trimming stripped 6 bases from V and 5 bases from J, with 21 bases between. CDR1 and CDR2 (germline): DFQATT, SNEGSKA (reference sequence). CDR3 bases: TGCAGTGCACCACTTCAACACGTGGGCCGAGATACGCAGTATTTT. As protein: CSAPLQHVGRDTQYF.

This clonotype was detected a few times. V and J are TRBV6-1 and TRBJ2-1; 8 bases align to TRBD2. This CDR3 has 17 amino acids. Germline trimming cut 6 bases from V and 1 base from J; bases unmatched to any gene: 11. CDR1 is MNHNS, CDR2 SASEGT, per germline. This chain's CDR3 is CASRLSEREISYNEQFF. In DNA form, the CDR3 reads TGTGCCAGCAGACTATCTGAGCGGGAGATATCCTACAATGAGCAGTTCTTC.

The chain has TRBV5-1 and TRBJ2-3; the D gene is possibly TRBD1 (6 bases). Trimming pared 1 base from V and 6 bases from J, leaving 15 bases between. This CDR3 is built from 15 residues. The germline V gene has CDR1 SGHRS and CDR2 YFSETQ. The CDR3 here is CASSLREAGEDTQYF. The CDR3 nucleotides read TGCGCCAGCAGCTTGCGCGAGGCAGGGGAGGATACGCAGTATTTT.

This clonotype has just a few counts. This chain connects TRBV6-2 or TRBV6-3 to TRBJ1-5; D gene unclear. Trimming cost V 4 bases and J 9 bases, with 7 bases left between them. The CDR3 sequence is 11 residues long. The germline gives CDR1 MNHEY, CDR2 SVGEGT. The CDR3 nucleotides read TGTGCCAGCAGTTCGACAAGGCCCCAGCATTTT. This codes for CASSSTRPQHF.

The gene calls are TRBV5-1 and TRBJ2-7, with TRBD2 matching over 12 bases. There are 16 residues in the CDR3. The germline CDR1 and CDR2 sequences are SGHRS and YFSETQ. V lost 0 bases to trimming and J lost 4 bases; unmatched junction nucleotides: 5. The CDR3 nucleotides read TGCGCCAGCAGCTTGGCCTCCGGGACTAGCGGGTACGAGCAGTACTTC. It specifies CASSLASGTSGYEQYF.

This clonotype appeared many times. The chain recombines TRBV20-1 with TRBJ1-6, with 10 bases lining up with TRBD1. The V and J ends lost 3 bases and 9 bases, in that order; junction bases with no gene match: 8. CDR1 and CDR2 (germline): DFQATT, SNEGSKA (reference sequence). The CDR3 extends over 15 amino acids. The CDR3 here is CSASPRGQGSSPLHF. CDR3 nucleotide sequence: TGCAGTGCTAGTCCGAGGGGACAGGGGAGTTCACCCCTCCACTTT.

This clonotype showed up many times. The rearrangement uses TRBV7-8 and TRBJ2-1; the D is unclear. CDR1 is SGHVS and CDR2 is FQNEAQ in the germline V gene. This CDR3 has 11 residues. V lost 5 bases, J lost 5 bases, and 4 bases lay in between. The CDR3 loop is CASSINNEQFF. As DNA, the CDR3 is TGTGCCAGCAGCATAAACAATGAGCAGTTCTTC.

This clonotype appeared many times. The rearrangement uses TRBV30 and TRBJ2-1, with TRBD2 identical over 11 bases. CDR3 size: 17 residues. Germline V CDR1 and CDR2: GTSNPN, SVGIG (reference sequence). V shed 4 bases, J shed 3 bases, and the junction held 11 bases outside the gene matches. The CDR3 loop is CAWKRIGTSGFYNEQFF. In DNA, the CDR3 is TGTGCCTGGAAGAGAATTGGGACTAGCGGATTCTACAATGAGCAGTTCTTC.

This CDR3 is CASSLFLAGASNEQFF. CDR3 nucleotides: TGCGCCAGCAGCTTATTTCTAGCGGGAGCGAGCAATGAGCAGTTCTTC. The chain couples TRBV5-1 to TRBJ2-1; 10 nucleotides match TRBD2. The CDR3 covers 16 residues. The germline CDR1 and CDR2 sequences are SGHRS and YFSETQ. Germline trimming cut 2 bases from V and 6 bases from J; bases unmatched to any gene: 8.

This clonotype was counted between two and nine times. CDR3 amino acids: CSARDVRGYPEAFF. The DNA for the CDR3 is TGCAGTGCTAGAGATGTAAGGGGGTATCCTGAAGCTTTCTTT. The V call is TRBV20-1, the J call TRBJ1-1; weak D call: TRBD1 (6 bases). The CDR3 loop spans 14 amino acids. Trimming stripped 0 bases from V and 6 bases from J, with 14 bases between. Germline V gene data show CDR1 as DFQATT and CDR2 as SNEGSKA (reference sequence).

CDR3 in amino acids: CASSLASGTPSTDTQYF. DNA of the CDR3: TGTGCCAGCAGCTTAGCTAGCGGCACCCCTAGCACAGATACGCAGTATTTT. This chain connects TRBV7-2 to TRBJ2-3, with D possibly matching TRBD2 (6 bases). The CDR3 has 17 residues. Germline CDR1 is SGHTA and CDR2 is FQGNSA. The V gene lost 0 bases and the J gene lost 0 bases, with 13 bases spanning the gap.

The V gene is TRBV6-1, the J gene TRBJ2-6, with unresolved D. V lost 1 base to trimming and J lost 2 bases, with 9 bases between them. CDR3 size: 16 residues. Germline assignment: CDR1 MNHNS and CDR2 SASEGT. Here the CDR3 reads CASSEGVLPGANVLTF. The CDR3 DNA reads as TGTGCCAGCAGTGAAGGGGTTCTTCCTGGGGCCAACGTCCTGACTTTC.

V and J are TRBV28 and TRBJ1-2, with 8 bases aligning to TRBD1. V was pared by 4 bases and J by 3 bases, with 7 bases of the junction left unmatched. CDR1 and CDR2 from the germline V gene are MDHEN and SYDVKM. The CDR3 covers 15 residues. This chain's CDR3 is CASSSPLRGHYGYTF. For the CDR3, the DNA is TGTGCCAGCAGTTCCCCCCTCAGGGGGCACTATGGCTACACCTTC.

Only a few counts were recorded for this clonotype. The V gene is TRBV7-8, the J gene TRBJ2-7, with 7 bases fitting TRBD2. Germline loops: CDR1 SGHVS, CDR2 FQNEAQ. V shed 8 bases, J shed 4 bases, and the junction held 11 bases outside the gene matches. The length of the CDR3 is 14 residues. The CDR3 here is CASGGLGGEYEQYF. The CDR3 DNA sequence: TGTGCCAGCGGCGGTTTGGGAGGGGAATACGAGCAGTACTTC.

This clonotype has a handful of counts. The gene calls are TRBV20-1 and TRBJ2-5, with D unclear. V was shortened by 1 base and J by 0 bases, with 12 bases between the two germline ends. This CDR3 region has 15 residues. The germline V gene has CDR1 DFQATT and CDR2 SNEGSKA (reference sequence). The CDR3 reads CSARGGFGNQETQYF. DNA for the CDR3: TGCAGTGCTAGAGGGGGATTTGGGAACCAAGAGACCCAGTACTTC.

This clonotype was counted ten times or more. V gene TRBV7-2 combines with J gene TRBJ1-4; D not resolved. V shed 4 bases and J shed 3 bases, with 3 bases lying between them. The CDR3 is 12 amino acids. Germline V gene lookup returns CDR1 SGHTA and CDR2 FQGNSA. In DNA, the CDR3 is TGTGCCAGCAGCTCCCCTAATGAAAAACTGTTTTTT. Protein: CASSSPNEKLFF.

This clonotype was seen only once. A much bigger clone sits one base away, suggesting this may be a read error. The V and J genes are TRBV6-5 and TRBJ1-1; 8 nucleotides match TRBD1. CDR1 MNHEY and CDR2 SVGAGI come from the germline V gene. The CDR3 sequence is 13 residues long. In DNA, the CDR3 is TGTACCAGCATTAGGACAGGGCGTCCTGAAGCTTTCTTT. Amino acid sequence: CTSIRTGRPEAFF.

The gene calls are TRBV15 and TRBJ1-5; no firm D call. Trimming left V 0 bases short and J 4 bases short, with 7 bases between. Germline V gene sequence: CDR1 LNHNV, CDR2 YYDKDF (reference sequence). CDR3 length: 14 amino acids. CDR3 nucleotides: TGTGCCACCAGCAGAGATCAGAGTAATCAGCCCCAGCATTTT. Amino acids: CATSRDQSNQPQHF. The full variable domain, rest sourced from reference TRBV15 and TRBJ1-5, is DAMVIQNPRYQVTQFGKPVTLSCSQTLNHNVMYWYQQKSSQAPKLLFHYYDKDFNNEADTPDNFQSRRPNTSFCFLDIRSPGLGDTAMYLCATSRDQSNQPQHFGDGTRLSIL.

This clonotype was picked up many times. The chain combines TRBV6-6 with TRBJ2-1; TRBD2 matches 12 bases. Per germline, CDR1 MNHNY and CDR2 SVGAGI (reference sequence). The CDR3 has 18 residues. Trimming took 0 bases from V and 9 from J; bases not matched to a gene: 12. CDR3 loop: CASSYSGRLAGASGEQFF. The DNA of the CDR3 is TGTGCCAGCAGTTACTCGGGTCGACTAGCGGGAGCGTCGGGTGAGCAGTTCTTC.

This clonotype was detected once. V is TRBV29-1 and J is TRBJ1-3; tentatively, D is TRBD1 (5 bases). The ends were cut back, 5 bases at V and 1 base at J, with 12 bases in the middle. From germline, CDR1 is SQVTM and CDR2 ANQGSEA. The CDR3 totals 14 residues. CDR3 sequence: CSVSQGASGNTIYF. The CDR3 DNA is TGCAGCGTTAGCCAGGGAGCATCTGGAAACACCATATATTTT.

The J gene is TRBJ2-7, the V gene TRBV27; 10 bases map to TRBD1. Germline V CDR1 and CDR2: MNHEY, SMNVEV (reference sequence). CDR3 size: 14 residues. V lost 8 bases, J lost 3 bases, and 7 bases stayed unmatched. The chain's CDR3 is CASWRDRGYYEQYF. The CDR3 coding sequence is TGTGCCAGCTGGCGGGACAGGGGCTACTACGAGCAGTACTTC.

CDR3 amino acids: CAWSDDVLAGEGDEQFF. DNA for the CDR3: TGTGCCTGGAGTGACGATGTTTTAGCGGGCGAAGGGGATGAGCAGTTCTTC. The J gene is TRBJ2-1, the V gene TRBV30; TRBD2 aligns across 7 bases. This CDR3 spans 17 amino acids. Trimming removed 1 base from V and 8 bases from J; junction bases left unmatched: 17. Germline CDR1 GTSNPN, CDR2 SVGIG (reference sequence).

This clonotype was counted a few times. V is TRBV10-3 and J is TRBJ1-5; a possible D gene is TRBD1 (5 bases). Looked up from germline, CDR1 is ENHRY and CDR2 is SYGVKD. Trimming took off 0 bases at V and 16 bases at J, with 19 bases between the two ends. CDR3 length: 14 residues. Written as DNA, the CDR3 is TGTGCCATCAGTGAGTCCGGTGGGGCAGAAAGGCGTCATTTT. It specifies CAISESGGAERRHF.

This clonotype was detected a few times. The chain uses TRBV10-1 and TRBJ1-5; D might be TRBD1 (5 bases). Germline V gene lookup returns CDR1 WNHNN and CDR2 SYGVQD (reference sequence). The CDR3 has 13 residues. Trimming removed 6 bases at V and 5 bases at J, with 11 bases between. The CDR3 here is CASRQGCDQPQHF. CDR3 bases: TGCGCCAGCAGGCAGGGTTGCGATCAGCCCCAGCATTTT.

This chain uses TRBV4-1 with TRBJ2-3; 12 bases agree with TRBD2. The CDR3 is 17 residues long. Germline lookup yields CDR1 MGHRA and CDR2 YSYEKL. The V and J ends lost 2 bases and 2 bases, in that order; junction bases with no gene match: 5. As DNA, the CDR3 is TGCGCCAGCAGCCAACCGGGACTAGCGGGCGTCACAGATACGCAGTATTTT. Encoded protein: CASSQPGLAGVTDTQYF.